A single sample is the source of the 31 T cell receptor beta chains below, sequenced in a study of control samples from healthy donors and cancer patients. TCRdb keeps only in-frame clones here, not all; method: immunoSEQ multiplex PCR. The table records 190,000 or so clones, 80% to 95% of them present only once. The sequencing sample was made of blood. The receptor set was obtained from a man aged 18 to 29 in good health.

This clone occurred a few times. The chain is built from TRBV5-1 and TRBJ1-6, with 7 bases identical to TRBD1. The J segment lost 10 bases and the V segment lost 0 bases, leaving 4 bases of the junction unmatched. This CDR3 is 14 amino acids long. CDR1 SGHRS and CDR2 YFSETQ come from the germline V gene. CDR3 region: CASSLGTGESPLHF. CDR3 bases: TGCGCCAGCAGCTTGGGCACAGGGGAATCACCCCTCCACTTT.

This clone was counted once. V gene TRBV4-1 combines with J gene TRBJ2-5; D perhaps matches TRBD1 (5 bases). Trimming removed 1 base from V and 2 bases from J, with 14 bases in between. The CDR3 is 16 amino acids. The germline CDR1 and CDR2 sequences are MGHRA and YSYEKL. CDR3 amino acids: CASSQGVGKGQETQYF. CDR3 bases: TGCGCCAGCAGCCAAGGGGTGGGGAAGGGGCAAGAGACCCAGTACTTC.

This rearrangement joins TRBV19 to TRBJ2-2; 10 bases align to TRBD2. V lost 10 bases to trimming and J lost 5 bases; unmatched junction nucleotides: 10. Germline V gene lookup returns CDR1 LNHDA and CDR2 SQIVND (reference sequence). The CDR3 has 15 amino acids. CDR3 protein: CATHIAGGWTGELFF. In DNA form, the CDR3 reads TGTGCCACCCACATAGCGGGGGGCTGGACCGGGGAGCTGTTTTTT.

The rearrangement links TRBV6-2 or TRBV6-3 to TRBJ2-5; the match to TRBD2 covers 11 bases. V was pared by 5 bases and J by 1 base, with 3 bases of the junction left unmatched. Germline V gives CDR1 MNHEY, CDR2 SVGEGT. This CDR3 contains 15 residues. CDR3 sequence: CASSRLAGSQETQYF. The CDR3 DNA reads TGTGCCAGCAGTAGACTAGCGGGGTCCCAAGAGACCCAGTACTTC.

V is TRBV6-2 or TRBV6-3 and J is TRBJ2-3; 14 bases map to TRBD2. J was trimmed by 6 bases and V by 4 bases; bases with no gene match: 12. This CDR3 has 18 residues. From germline, CDR1 is MNHEY and CDR2 SVGEGT. The CDR3 nucleotides read TGTGCCAGCAGTTCTCTGACTAGCGGGGGGGTAGTTTACGATACGCAGTATTTT. Protein product: CASSSLTSGGVVYDTQYF.

The CDR3 here is CASSLSGLQGYNEQFF. The CDR3 DNA reads as TGTGCCAGCAGTTTATCAGGGCTCCAGGGCTACAATGAGCAGTTCTTC. V gene TRBV27 combines with J gene TRBJ2-1; a weak D match, TRBD1 (5 bases). CDR1 and CDR2 (germline): MNHEY, SMNVEV (reference sequence). Trimming removed 0 bases from V and 3 bases from J, with 12 bases in between. This CDR3 is built from 16 residues.

The chain carries TRBV20-1 and TRBJ2-5, with a tentative D call TRBD2 (7 bases). Trimming took off 3 bases at V and 2 bases at J, with 13 bases between the two ends. The CDR3 contains 14 residues. The germline CDR1 and CDR2 sequences are DFQATT and SNEGSKA (reference sequence). CDR3 bases: TGCAGTGCTAGTTGGGGGGGCCAACAAGAGACCCAGTACTTC. Encoded protein: CSASWGGQQETQYF.

The chain uses TRBV7-9 and TRBJ2-7, with TRBD2 as a possible D gene (6 bases). Germline CDR1 SEHNR, CDR2 FQNEAQ (reference sequence). This CDR3 region has 15 residues. Deletions cut 0 bases from V and 2 bases from J, with 11 bases between. The CDR3 spells CASSLAEGMPYEQYF. CDR3 DNA sequence: TGTGCCAGCAGCTTAGCGGAGGGCATGCCCTACGAGCAGTACTTC.

The chain joins TRBV10-3 to TRBJ2-1; 15 nucleotides agree with TRBD2. CDR3 length: 16 amino acids. Germline assignment: CDR1 ENHRY and CDR2 SYGVKD. The V gene end was trimmed by 4 bases and the J gene end by 7 bases; junction bases not matched to a gene: 5. CDR3: CAISGGLAGGRNEQFF. DNA for the CDR3: TGTGCCATCAGTGGCGGACTAGCGGGGGGGCGGAATGAGCAGTTCTTC.

This rearrangement joins TRBV5-4 to TRBJ2-1; no definite D call. Germline lookup yields CDR1 SGHNT and CDR2 YYREEE (reference sequence). This CDR3 is built from 15 residues. V gave up 1 base and J gave up 5 bases, with 13 bases separating them. The CDR3 region is CASSLFSRSDNEQFF. DNA for the CDR3: TGTGCCAGCAGCTTGTTCTCGCGAAGTGACAATGAGCAGTTCTTC.

The rearrangement joins TRBV12-5 to TRBJ2-2, with a weak D call TRBD1 (6 bases). The CDR3 extends over 17 amino acids. Per germline, CDR1 LGHNT and CDR2 FRNRAP. V shed 2 bases and J shed 3 bases, with 16 bases lying between them. The CDR3 region is CASGLPTRTGHTGELFF. The DNA of the CDR3 is TGTGCTAGTGGTTTGCCGACCCGAACAGGGCACACCGGGGAGCTGTTTTTT.

The chain uses TRBV5-1 and TRBJ2-1; TRBD2 agrees at 11 bases. This CDR3 has 17 residues. From germline, CDR1 is SGHRS and CDR2 YFSETQ. The J segment lost 6 bases and the V segment lost 5 bases, leaving 13 bases of the junction unmatched. CDR3: CASSFMKLAGGPNEQFF. In nucleotides, the CDR3 is TGCGCCAGCAGTTTCATGAAATTAGCGGGGGGGCCCAATGAGCAGTTCTTC.

This clone appeared a single time. This rearrangement joins TRBV3-1 (or the pseudogene TRBV3-2) to TRBJ2-3, with D unclear. Germline V CDR1 and CDR2: LGHDT, YNNKEL (reference sequence). This CDR3 has 16 amino acids. Trimming left V 4 bases short and J 4 bases short, with 18 bases between. CDR3 region: CASSPSVDPFPDTQYF. The CDR3 DNA is TGTGCCAGCAGCCCGTCAGTGGACCCATTCCCAGATACGCAGTATTTT.

This chain links TRBV27 with TRBJ2-1, with 11 bases fitting TRBD1. The CDR3 consists of 19 residues. Germline trimming cut 1 base from V and 4 bases from J; bases unmatched to any gene: 12. Germline CDR1 is MNHEY and CDR2 is SMNVEV (reference sequence). This chain's CDR3 is CASSLFSGQGVWYYNEQFF. The CDR3 nucleotides are TGTGCCAGCAGTTTATTCTCGGGACAGGGGGTCTGGTATTACAATGAGCAGTTCTTC.

This clone appeared once. This CDR3 reads CASSPGAGGTEAFF. The CDR3 DNA follows: TGTGCCAGCAGTCCAGGGGCGGGTGGGACTGAAGCTTTCTTT. This chain connects TRBV3-1 (or the pseudogene TRBV3-2) to TRBJ1-1; possible D gene TRBD1, 6 bases. Per germline, CDR1 LGHDT and CDR2 YNNKEL (reference sequence). V lost 6 bases and J 5 bases, leaving 16 bases between the germline ends. The CDR3 is 14 amino acids.

In its sample, this clone was seen once. The chain uses TRBV28 and TRBJ1-4; D is unclear. The CDR3 length is 14 residues. The V end was cut by 1 base, the J end by 2 bases, with 5 bases between. Per the germline V gene, CDR1 is MDHEN and CDR2 is SYDVKM. CDR3 residues: CASSLSFTNEKLFF. The CDR3 coding sequence is TGTGCCAGCAGTTTATCGTTTACTAATGAAAAACTGTTTTTT.

The chain carries TRBV7-8 and TRBJ1-2; 7 nucleotides match TRBD1. Germline V lookup: CDR1 SGHVS, CDR2 FQNEAQ. The ends lost 5 bases at V and 7 bases at J; junction bases unmatched: 13. This CDR3 has 15 amino acids. CDR3: CASSQGGRGLGGYTF. CDR3 sequence (DNA): TGTGCCAGCAGCCAGGGGGGCAGGGGCCTTGGTGGCTACACCTTC.

The CDR3 DNA is TGCAGTGCTAGTTTCAGGGTTGGGGAGCAGTACTTC. The encoded protein is CSASFRVGEQYF. The gene calls are TRBV20-1 and TRBJ2-7; D may be TRBD1 (5 bases). CDR1 and CDR2 from the germline V gene are DFQATT and SNEGSKA (reference sequence). The CDR3 has 12 amino acids. The ends were cut back, 3 bases at V and 7 bases at J, with 13 bases in the middle.

The chain links TRBV9 to TRBJ1-2, with D possibly matching TRBD1 (5 bases). This CDR3 contains 14 residues. The V end lost 0 bases, the J end lost 4 bases, and 10 bases lay between the germline ends. In germline, CDR1 is SGDLS, CDR2 YYNGEE. The CDR3 reads CASSVGEGVYGYTF. The CDR3 nucleotides read TGTGCCAGCAGCGTAGGGGAAGGGGTCTATGGCTACACCTTC.

The CDR3 DNA reads TGTGCCAGCAGCCAAGGTGCTTGGGAAGCTTTCTTT. Translating gives CASSQGAWEAFF. The gene calls are TRBV3-1 (or the pseudogene TRBV3-2) and TRBJ1-1; D is unclear. With 1 base removed from V and 8 bases from J, the gap between germline ends came to 8 bases. The CDR3 runs 12 residues. The germline V gene has CDR1 LGHDT and CDR2 YNNKEL (reference sequence).

J is TRBJ1-6 and V is TRBV2, with 8 nucleotides matching TRBD1. Germline values: CDR1 SNHLY, CDR2 FYNNEI. The CDR3 has 16 residues. The junction had 4 bases not matched to a gene; V was cut back by 6 bases and J by 0 bases. The DNA of the CDR3 is TGTGCCAGCAGCGACAGGGGAACCTCCTATAATTCACCCCTCCACTTT. Amino acids: CASSDRGTSYNSPLHF. Using reference TRBV2 and TRBJ1-6 for the parts outside the CDR3, the full variable domain is EPEVTQTPSHQVTQMGQEVILRCVPISNHLYFYWYRQILGQKVEFLVSFYNNEISEKSEIFDDQFSVERPDGSNFTLKIRSTKLEDSAMYFCASSDRGTSYNSPLHFGNGTRLTVT.

The genes are TRBV19 and TRBJ2-7; 14 nucleotides line up with TRBD2. V lost 4 bases and J lost 3; bases outside the gene matches: 8. Germline CDR1 reads LNHDA; CDR2 reads SQIVND (reference sequence). There are 17 residues in the CDR3. The chain's CDR3 is CASSTGTSGGPDYEQYF. CDR3 sequence (DNA): TGTGCCAGTAGTACCGGGACTAGCGGGGGCCCTGACTACGAGCAGTACTTC.

This chain connects TRBV19 to TRBJ2-6; D gene ambiguous. CDR3 length: 13 amino acids. Germline CDR1 LNHDA, CDR2 SQIVND (reference sequence). Trimming took 6 bases from V and 2 from J, leaving 5 bases between them. The CDR3 nucleotides are TGTGCCAGTAGACTAACTGGGGCCAACGTCCTGACTTTC. Translating gives CASRLTGANVLTF.

The V call is TRBV7-2, the J call TRBJ2-7; no firm D call. The CDR3 has 13 residues. CDR1 and CDR2 from the germline V gene are SGHTA and FQGNSA. The germline V and J ends were trimmed by 5 bases and 3 bases, with 11 bases remaining between them. The CDR3 DNA follows: TGTGCCAGCAGCCCCCGGTTGTACTACGAGCAGTACTTC. Its protein is CASSPRLYYEQYF.

The chain recombines TRBV18 with TRBJ2-7, with D perhaps TRBD1 (5 bases). Germline values: CDR1 KGHSH, CDR2 LQKENI. This CDR3 has 12 amino acids. V was clipped by 8 bases and J by 5 bases, with 13 bases between them. The CDR3 DNA sequence: TGTGCCAGCACCCCAGGGTTCGACGAGCAGTACTTC. This sequence encodes CASTPGFDEQYF.

In this sample, this clone turned up once. This chain joins TRBV19 and TRBJ1-1; D unresolved. Germline CDR1 is LNHDA and CDR2 is SQIVND (reference sequence). Trimming took off 3 bases at V and 1 base at J, with 3 bases between the two ends. This CDR3 has 12 amino acids. The CDR3 is CASSMRNTEAFF. DNA for the CDR3: TGTGCCAGTAGTATGAGGAACACTGAAGCTTTCTTT. The full variable domain, in which reference TRBV19 and TRBJ1-1 provide the parts outside the CDR3, is DGGITQSPKYLFRKEGQNVTLSCEQNLNHDAMYWYRQDPGQGLRLIYYSQIVNDFQKGDIAEGYSVSREKKESFPLTVTSAQKNPTAFYLCASSMRNTEAFFGQGTRLTVV.

The rearrangement uses TRBV30 and TRBJ2-3; D remains ambiguous. This CDR3 spans 13 amino acids. The V gene lost 3 bases and the J gene lost 1 base, with 8 bases spanning the gap. The germline V gene has CDR1 GTSNPN and CDR2 SVGIG (reference sequence). The CDR3: CAWRGQGTDTQYF. The CDR3 coding sequence is TGTGCCTGGAGAGGTCAGGGCACAGATACGCAGTATTTT.

The chain couples TRBV10-3 to TRBJ2-7; D remains unclear. CDR3 size: 14 residues. V was clipped by 1 base and J by 4 bases, with 11 bases between them. Germline V gives CDR1 ENHRY, CDR2 SYGVKD. The CDR3 DNA reads as TGTGCCATCAGTGAGTTAGGACCGACTTACGAGCAGTACTTC. It is translated as CAISELGPTYEQYF.

The rearrangement links TRBV7-2 to TRBJ1-5, with D perhaps matching TRBD1 (5 bases). The CDR3 runs to 13 residues. Germline assignment: CDR1 SGHTA and CDR2 FQGNSA. Trimming took 10 bases from V and 9 from J, leaving 19 bases between them. The CDR3 here is CAIDGASLGPQHF. Here the CDR3 DNA reads TGTGCCATCGACGGGGCCTCGTTGGGGCCCCAGCATTTT.

This chain joins TRBV6-5 and TRBJ2-7; possibly TRBD2 for D (6 bases). The CDR3 totals 15 residues. V was trimmed by 7 bases and J by 1 base, leaving 17 bases between them. Per germline, CDR1 MNHEY and CDR2 SVGAGI. As DNA, the CDR3 is TGTGCCAGCATCGAGGGGACGGGAGTTTCCTACGAGCAGTACTTC. Its translation is CASIEGTGVSYEQYF.

The rearrangement uses TRBV5-1 and TRBJ1-1; tentative D call: TRBD1 (5 bases). The germline gives CDR1 SGHRS, CDR2 YFSETQ. This CDR3 spans 14 amino acids. V lost 3 bases to trimming and J lost 1 base, with 10 bases between them. For the CDR3, the DNA is TGCGCCAGCAGCTCGGGGCAGCCGAACACTGAAGCTTTCTTT. It is translated as CASSSGQPNTEAFF.